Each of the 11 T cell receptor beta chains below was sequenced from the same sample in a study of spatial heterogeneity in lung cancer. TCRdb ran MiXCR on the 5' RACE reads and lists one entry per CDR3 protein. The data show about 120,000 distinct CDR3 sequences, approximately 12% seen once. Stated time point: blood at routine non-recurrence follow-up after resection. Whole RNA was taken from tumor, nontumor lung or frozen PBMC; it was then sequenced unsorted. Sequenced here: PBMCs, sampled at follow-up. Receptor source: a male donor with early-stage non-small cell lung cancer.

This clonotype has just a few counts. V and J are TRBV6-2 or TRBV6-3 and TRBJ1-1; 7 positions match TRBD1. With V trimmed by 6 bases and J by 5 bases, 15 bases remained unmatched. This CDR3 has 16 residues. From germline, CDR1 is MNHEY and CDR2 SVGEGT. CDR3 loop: CASRRQGLYPGTEAFF. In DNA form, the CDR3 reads TGTGCCAGCAGGCGACAGGGTTTATACCCCGGGACTGAAGCTTTCTTT.

In nucleotides, the CDR3 is TGCGCCAGCAGCTCTCAAGGGGGCACCGGGGAGCTGTTTTTT. Protein: CASSSQGGTGELFF. The rearrangement joins TRBV5-1 to TRBJ2-2; possibly TRBD1 for D (6 bases). The CDR3 spans 14 residues. Germline V gene lookup returns CDR1 SGHRS and CDR2 YFSETQ. V was clipped by 3 bases and J by 4 bases, with 10 bases between them.

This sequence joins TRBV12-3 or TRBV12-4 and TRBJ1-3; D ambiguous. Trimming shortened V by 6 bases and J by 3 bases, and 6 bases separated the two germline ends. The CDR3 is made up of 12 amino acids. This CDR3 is CASRGNGNTIYF. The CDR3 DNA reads TGTGCCAGCAGAGGGAATGGAAACACCATATATTTT.

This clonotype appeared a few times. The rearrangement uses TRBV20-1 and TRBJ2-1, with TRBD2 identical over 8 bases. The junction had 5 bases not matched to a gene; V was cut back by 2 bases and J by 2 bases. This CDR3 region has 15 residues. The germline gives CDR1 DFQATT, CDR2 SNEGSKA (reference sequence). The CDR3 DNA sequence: TGCAGTGCTAGAATCCTAGCGGGCCCCTACAATGAGCAGTTCTTC. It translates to CSARILAGPYNEQFF.

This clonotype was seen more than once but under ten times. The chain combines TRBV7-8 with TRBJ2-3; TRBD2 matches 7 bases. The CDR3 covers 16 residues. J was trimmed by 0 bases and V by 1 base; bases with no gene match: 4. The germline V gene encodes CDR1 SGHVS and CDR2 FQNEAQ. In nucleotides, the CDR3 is TGTGCCAGCAGCTTAGAAAGCGGGGTGAGCACAGATACGCAGTATTTT. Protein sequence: CASSLESGVSTDTQYF.

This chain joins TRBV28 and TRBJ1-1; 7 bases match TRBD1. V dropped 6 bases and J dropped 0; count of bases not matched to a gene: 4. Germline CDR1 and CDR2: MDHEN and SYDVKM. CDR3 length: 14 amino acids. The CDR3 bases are TGTGCCAGCAGCCTGGGACAGATGAACACTGAAGCTTTCTTT. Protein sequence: CASSLGQMNTEAFF. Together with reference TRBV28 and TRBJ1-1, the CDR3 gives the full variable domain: DVKVTQSSRYLVKRTGEKVFLECVQDMDHENMFWYRQDPGLGLRLIYFSYDVKMKEKGDIPEGYSVSREKKERFSLILESASTNQTSMYLCASSLGQMNTEAFFGQGTRLTVV.

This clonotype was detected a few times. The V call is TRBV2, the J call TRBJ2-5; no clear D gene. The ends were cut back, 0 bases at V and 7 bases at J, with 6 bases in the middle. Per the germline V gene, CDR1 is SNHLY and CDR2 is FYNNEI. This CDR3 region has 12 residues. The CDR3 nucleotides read TGTGCCAGCAGTGAAGCGAGTAGGACCCAGTACTTC. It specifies CASSEASRTQYF.

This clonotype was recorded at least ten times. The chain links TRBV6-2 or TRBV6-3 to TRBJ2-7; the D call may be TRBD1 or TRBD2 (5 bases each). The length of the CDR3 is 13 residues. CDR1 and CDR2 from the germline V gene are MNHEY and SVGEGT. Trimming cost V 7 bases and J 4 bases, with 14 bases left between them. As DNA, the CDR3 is TGTGCCAGCAAAGGGACGGATACGTACGAGCAGTACTTC. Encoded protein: CASKGTDTYEQYF.

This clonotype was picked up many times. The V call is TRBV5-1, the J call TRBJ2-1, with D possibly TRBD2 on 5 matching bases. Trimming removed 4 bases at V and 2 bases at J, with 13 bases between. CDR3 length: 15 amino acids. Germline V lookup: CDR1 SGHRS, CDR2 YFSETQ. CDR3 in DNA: TGCGCCAGCAGCGCGCTGACCGGGACCTACAATGAGCAGTTCTTC. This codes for CASSALTGTYNEQFF.

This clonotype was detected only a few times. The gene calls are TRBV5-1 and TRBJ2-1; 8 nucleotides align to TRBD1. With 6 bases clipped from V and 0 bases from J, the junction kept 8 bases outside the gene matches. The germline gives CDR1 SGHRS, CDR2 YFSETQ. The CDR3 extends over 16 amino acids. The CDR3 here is CASKGGQGLSYNEQFF. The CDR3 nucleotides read TGCGCCAGCAAGGGCGGACAGGGACTCTCCTACAATGAGCAGTTCTTC.

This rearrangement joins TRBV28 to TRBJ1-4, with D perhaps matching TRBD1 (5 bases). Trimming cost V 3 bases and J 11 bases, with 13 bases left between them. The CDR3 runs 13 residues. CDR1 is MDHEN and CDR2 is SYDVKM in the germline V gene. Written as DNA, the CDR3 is TGTGCCAGCAGTTTGGGGAAGGGGACGAAACTGTTTTTT. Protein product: CASSLGKGTKLFF.